This T cell receptor beta chain was profiled in a study of OX40 agonist ivuxolimab in advanced cancers. Study as a whole: Three patients, one with hepatocellular carcinoma and two with cutaneous melanoma, responded partially.

TCRdb keeps only in-frame clones here, not all; method: immunoSEQ multiplex PCR. The sample lists 82,000 or so clones; around 83% were seen once. Findings of the study overall: The authors also found low normalized T-cell clonal expansion in some nonresponders. At 0.1 to 3.0 mg/kg, CD4+ and CD8+ blood T cells expanded clonally by week 6.

J gave up 9 bases and V 3 bases, and 7 bases lay outside the gene matches. The CDR3 is 13 amino acids. Looked up from germline, CDR1 is MDHEN and CDR2 is SYDVKM. About this clone: Antigen specificity is unknown.

The receptor's source is an adult with an advanced solid tumor such as melanoma, head and neck, liver or kidney cancer. This specimen consisted of CD4+ or CD8+ T cells sorted from blood, obtained in a trial of the OX40 agonist ivuxolimab. V usage is TRBV28 and J usage is TRBJ1-2, with 7 bases matching TRBD1. Written as DNA, the CDR3 is TGTGCCAGCAGTTTTATACAGGGGACGAGCTACACCTTC. It yields the protein CASSFIQGTSYTF.